This section outlines one TCR beta chain sequence together with its context. TCRdb's table, derived via immunoSEQ multiplex PCR, lists solely in-frame clones and lacks some. The data contain under 450,000 clones, over 80% of them seen just once; the ten biggest clones take up about 4.8%. Germline-derived CDR1 and CDR2 are MNHEY and SVGAGI. The CDR3 is 15 amino acids. Trimming took 8 bases from V and 2 from J; bases not matched to a gene: 12. Self-reported history from a screening survey and questionnaire set each donor's cohort. The data are from a study of blood T cell repertoires in COVID-19. The chain couples TRBV6-5 to TRBJ2-7; 7 bases fit TRBD1. The receptor was isolated from a woman aged 50 to 60 who had recovered from COVID-19. Sequencing was performed on PBMCs or T cells enriched from blood (not recorded which). In DNA, the CDR3 is TGTGCCAGCTTGAAGGGGCTGACAGGGACCTACGAGCAGTACTTC. It encodes CASLKGLTGTYEQYF.